This TCR beta chain emerged from a study of blood T cell repertoires in COVID-19 (dated by TCRdb to 2019 to 2021). At the level of the whole study: Collaborator samples came from the United States, Italy and Spain and covered acute and convalescent phases of COVID-19. The prospective study material was composed of cDNA or gDNA derived from T cells, B-cell-depleted T cells, or PBMCs. Deeply sampled blood TCRbeta repertoires from subjects exposed to, actively infected with, or recovered from COVID-19 were included in the dataset. A freely available public database, intended as a resource for researchers studying the immune response to SARS-CoV-2, is where the repertoires were released. Samples were obtained from the ongoing ImmuneRACE study (first 160 participants) and from about 1,300 subjects provided by 6 global collaborators. Nearly every sample came with metadata listing a de-identified subject ID, COVID-19 status, age in years and sex. Where available, HLA class I and class II types were taken from metadata supplied by the sample provider and were not determined by assay-based typing.

Participants in the prospective study were aged roughly 18 to 100 years, lived in over 20 United States geographic areas, and enrolled through a virtual design. To assign participants to cohorts, the prospective study relied on clinical history that participants themselves reported in a screening survey and a study questionnaire. Recovered participants in ImmuneRACE Cohort 3 were defined as having two consecutive negative NP/OP PCR tests, clearance from a healthcare professional, or resolution of symptoms. In the prospective study, whole blood, serum and a nasopharyngeal or oropharyngeal swab were collected from each participant by mobile phlebotomists. Participants in the prospective study had the option to provide additional blood draws and questionnaires over a 2-month period. Blood samples from the prospective study were shipped frozen or at room temperature prior to DNA extraction. The CDR3 has 17 amino acids, counting the end cysteine and phenylalanine. This entry keeps only the CDR3 DNA: 51 bases, framed from base 1. V gives up 0 bases and J gives up 9 bases, and the segment between their germline ends measures 19 bases. The germline V gene specifies SGHRS as CDR1 and YFSETQ as CDR2.

TCRbeta CDR3 regions were amplified from genomic DNA using the immunoSEQ Assay, a bias-controlled multiplex PCR. The study's processing was this. The number of nucleated cells in each sample was estimated by amplification of reference gene primers within the assay. To quantify the absolute abundance of each unique TCRbeta CDR3 rearrangement, sequence reads were collapsed and filtered. For each sample, productive Simpson clonality was calculated by taking the square root of Simpson's diversity index across productive rearrangements. TCRdb obtained this table from immuneACCESS and retained in-frame rearrangements with V and J assigned. These tables miss some clones; where compared with another copy, unresolved V genes account for less than half of the shortfall, and the remainder is unexplained. V and J calls and clone size are those listed in that table; D and trimming were worked out from the DNA. In this sample the table shows 250,000 to 350,000 clones, roughly 90% of which occur a single time. The ten largest clones take up just under 1% of the sample.

Findings and caveats that apply to the study as a whole: The amount of clinical and demographic metadata varied by source and participant and was provided uncurated.

This clone was observed a handful of times. It lacks a known antigen. Base quality data are lacking; no much larger clone is found one base away. Here the chain combines TRBV5-1 and TRBJ1-6; confidence is insufficient to name the D gene. Sample: PBMCs or T cells enriched from blood (not recorded which). The sequence was obtained from a woman under 40 who had recovered from COVID-19. The DNA sequence is as follows: TGCGCCAGCAGCTTGGTGGAGAGATCAAGTCGCATTTCACCCCTCCACTTT. This sequence encodes CASSLVERSSRISPLHF.